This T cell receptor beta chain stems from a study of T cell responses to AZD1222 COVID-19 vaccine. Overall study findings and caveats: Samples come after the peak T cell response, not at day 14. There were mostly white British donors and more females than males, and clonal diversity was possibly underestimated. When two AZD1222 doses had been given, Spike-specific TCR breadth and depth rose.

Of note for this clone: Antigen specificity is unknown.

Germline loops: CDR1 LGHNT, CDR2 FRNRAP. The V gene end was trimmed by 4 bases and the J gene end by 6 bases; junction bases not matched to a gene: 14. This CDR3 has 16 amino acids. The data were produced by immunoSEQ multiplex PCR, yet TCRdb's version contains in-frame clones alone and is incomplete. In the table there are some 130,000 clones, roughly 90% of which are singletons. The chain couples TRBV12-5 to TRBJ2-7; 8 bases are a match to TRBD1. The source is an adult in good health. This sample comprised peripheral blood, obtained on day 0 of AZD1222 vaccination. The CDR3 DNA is TGTGCTAGTGGTTCCCGGGTTTCTCCAGGGGGCCTCGAGCAGTACTTC. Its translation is CASGSRVSPGGLEQYF.